This T cell receptor beta chain originates from a study of T cell repertoires in cytomegalovirus infection. Whole-study results and caveats: The study found HLA-C-restricted CMV-specific TCR beta clonotypes dominating the ex vivo response.

This clonotype was counted many times. Its antigen is unidentified. TCRdb independently ran MiXCR on the reads; one entry per CDR3 protein. Of 86,000 or so distinct CDR3 sequences in the sample, under 30% were seen once. This sequence was found in a human donor in good health (CMV status not recorded). Some clones in this sample may be carry-over from other donors' samples. The sequenced sample was CD8+ T cells from cultured PBMCs, obtained from culture after CMV antigen stimulation.

The CDR3 reads CASSLGVEQGSNNEQFF. In nucleotides, the CDR3 is TGTGCCAGCAGCCTAGGGGTTGAACAGGGGAGTAACAATGAGCAGTTCTTC. The rearrangement links TRBV7-6 to TRBJ2-1; TRBD1 matches 7 bases. The CDR3 spans 17 residues. The germline gives CDR1 SGHVS, CDR2 FNYEAQ. Germline trimming cut 5 bases from V and 5 bases from J; bases unmatched to any gene: 15.